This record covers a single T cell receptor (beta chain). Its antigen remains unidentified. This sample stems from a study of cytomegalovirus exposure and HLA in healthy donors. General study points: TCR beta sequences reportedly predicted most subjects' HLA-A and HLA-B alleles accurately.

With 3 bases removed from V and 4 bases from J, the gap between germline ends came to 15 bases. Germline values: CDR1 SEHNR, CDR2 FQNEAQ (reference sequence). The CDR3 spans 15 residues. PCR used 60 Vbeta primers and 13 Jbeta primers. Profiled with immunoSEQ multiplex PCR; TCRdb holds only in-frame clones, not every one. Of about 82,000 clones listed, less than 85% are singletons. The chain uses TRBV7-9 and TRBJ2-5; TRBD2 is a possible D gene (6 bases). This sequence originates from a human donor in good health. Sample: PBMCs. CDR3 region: CASSLRGRDAETQYF. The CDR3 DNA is TGTGCCAGCAGCTTGCGGGGTAGGGACGCAGAGACCCAGTACTTC.